Below, 14 T cell receptor beta chains from the same sample are listed, as sequenced in a study of T cell responses to AZD1222 COVID-19 vaccine. Generated by immunoSEQ multiplex PCR, the TCRdb table keeps only in-frame clones and is missing some. Among 140,000 to 150,000 clones listed, approximately 88% were seen once. The material sequenced was peripheral blood, taken 28 days after the second dose of the MenACWY control vaccine. The receptors here all came from an adult who received the MenACWY meningococcal vaccine as a control.

The count of this clone is one. The chain has TRBV10-3 and TRBJ1-1, with D hard to call. With 3 bases removed from V and 1 base from J, the gap between germline ends came to 12 bases. The length of the CDR3 is 15 residues. Germline CDR1 ENHRY, CDR2 SYGVKD. Here the CDR3 DNA reads TGTGCCATCAGTGACAGCGGCAGCGAGAACACTGAAGCTTTCTTT. Residues: CAISDSGSENTEAFF.

The chain couples TRBV4-1 to TRBJ1-2; TRBD1 might be the D (5 bases). This CDR3 contains 15 residues. Per the germline V gene, CDR1 is MGHRA and CDR2 is YSYEKL. Trimming removed 0 bases from V and 4 bases from J, with 12 bases in between. CDR3 protein: CASSQDSGNGYGYTF. For the CDR3, the DNA is TGCGCCAGCAGCCAAGATTCAGGGAATGGCTATGGCTACACCTTC.

V gene TRBV5-1 combines with J gene TRBJ2-1; D is unclear. The V end was cut by 3 bases, the J end by 7 bases, with 8 bases between. The V gene's germline CDR1 is SGHRS and CDR2 YFSETQ. The CDR3 has 12 amino acids. CDR3 region: CASSSFNNEQFF. CDR3 DNA sequence: TGCGCCAGCAGCTCCTTCAATAATGAGCAGTTCTTC. Based on the CDR3 plus reference TRBV5-1 and TRBJ2-1, the full variable domain is KAGVTQTPRYLIKTRGQQVTLSCSPISGHRSVSWYQQTPGQGLQFLFEYFSETQRNKGNFPGRFSGRQFSNSRSEMNVSTLELGDSALYLCASSSFNNEQFFGPGTRLTVL.

The chain joins TRBV4-3 to TRBJ2-2, with D hard to call. Trimming cost V 1 base and J 5 bases, with 14 bases left between them. This CDR3 has 16 amino acids. Per the germline V gene, CDR1 is LGHNA and CDR2 is YSLEER. CDR3 DNA sequence: TGCGCCAGCAGCCAAGTGTCGGCTTTAGTAACCGGGGAGCTGTTTTTT. Translating it yields CASSQVSALVTGELFF.

This clone was seen once. The rearrangement joins TRBV7-2 to TRBJ1-1; D is possibly TRBD1 (6 bases). Trimming took 1 base from V and 5 from J, leaving 14 bases between them. The CDR3 length is 15 residues. Germline lookup yields CDR1 SGHTA and CDR2 FQGNSA. The CDR3 reads CASSLERGGLTEAFF. The CDR3 bases are TGTGCCAGCAGCTTAGAAAGGGGGGGTTTAACTGAAGCTTTCTTT.

This clone is a singleton in its sample. The chain joins TRBV19 to TRBJ1-5; maybe TRBD1 (5 bases). CDR1 LNHDA and CDR2 SQIVND come from the germline V gene (reference sequence). The CDR3 covers 14 residues. Trimming removed 1 base at V and 4 bases at J, with 8 bases between. The CDR3 loop reads CASSIGGENQPQHF. DNA for the CDR3: TGTGCCAGTAGTATAGGAGGGGAAAATCAGCCCCAGCATTTT.

The chain joins TRBV19 to TRBJ1-5, with TRBD1 matching over 8 bases. The V segment lost 0 bases and the J segment 6 bases; nucleotides outside the gene matches: 4. This CDR3 is 15 amino acids long. Germline loops: CDR1 LNHDA, CDR2 SQIVND (reference sequence). The CDR3 sequence: CASSIDLQGAQPQHF. CDR3 DNA sequence: TGTGCCAGTAGTATAGATCTGCAGGGGGCTCAGCCCCAGCATTTT.

This rearrangement joins TRBV19 to TRBJ1-1, with D possibly being TRBD1 (6 bases). V lost 5 bases and J lost 4, with 26 bases in between. Germline V lookup: CDR1 LNHDA, CDR2 SQIVND (reference sequence). The CDR3 has 18 residues. CDR3 sequence (DNA): TGTGCCAGTAGTCTCAACGGACAGAGAAATCTCTTGGGCACTGAAGCTTTCTTT. Amino acids: CASSLNGQRNLLGTEAFF.

The rearrangement joins TRBV18 to TRBJ2-5; possibly TRBD1 for D (6 bases). V was cut by 3 bases and J by 1 base, with 9 bases left in between. The CDR3 spans 14 residues. The germline gives CDR1 KGHSH, CDR2 LQKENI. For the CDR3, the DNA is TGTGCCAGCTCACCCCAGGGGACCCAAGAGACCCAGTACTTC. Protein sequence: CASSPQGTQETQYF.

The chain is built from TRBV4-3 and TRBJ2-5; the D is unclear. Germline loops: CDR1 LGHNA, CDR2 YSLEER. V gave up 1 base and J gave up 5 bases, with 11 bases separating them. This CDR3 is 14 amino acids long. CDR3 protein: CASSQGALGETQYF. The CDR3 coding sequence is TGCGCCAGCAGCCAAGGTGCCCTAGGGGAGACCCAGTACTTC.

The gene calls are TRBV30 and TRBJ1-5; D perhaps matches TRBD1 (5 bases). Trimming stripped 3 bases from V and 6 bases from J, with 12 bases between. Germline assignment: CDR1 GTSNPN and CDR2 SVGIG (reference sequence). This CDR3 comprises 13 residues. CDR3 loop: CAWSARGSQPQHF. The CDR3 DNA sequence: TGTGCCTGGAGCGCCCGGGGGAGTCAGCCCCAGCATTTT.

The CDR3 reads CASSAPDRGSYNEQFF. DNA for the CDR3: TGTGCCAGCAGTGCCCCCGACAGGGGCTCCTACAATGAGCAGTTCTTC. V usage is TRBV6-1 and J usage is TRBJ2-1, with 8 bases matching TRBD1. V lost 4 bases to trimming and J lost 0 bases; unmatched junction nucleotides: 5. The CDR3 has 16 amino acids. Germline CDR1 is MNHNS and CDR2 is SASEGT.

The rearrangement uses TRBV7-8 and TRBJ2-1; TRBD2 matches at 10 bases. The CDR3 is made up of 15 amino acids. Trimming at V came to 5 bases and at J to 5 bases, leaving 6 bases not matched to a gene. CDR1 and CDR2 from the germline V gene are SGHVS and FQNEAQ. For the CDR3, the DNA is TGTGCCAGCAGCCAGGGACTAGCGTTACACAATGAGCAGTTCTTC. It encodes CASSQGLALHNEQFF. Supplemented by reference TRBV7-8 and TRBJ2-1, the full variable domain reads GAGVSQSPRYKVAKRGQDVALRCDPISGHVSLFWYQQALGQGPEFLTYFQNEAQLDKSGLPSDRFFAERPEGSVSTLKIQRTQQEDSAVYLCASSQGLALHNEQFFGPGTRLTVL.

This chain connects TRBV7-2 to TRBJ1-1; 7 bases map to TRBD1. CDR1 and CDR2 from the germline V gene are SGHTA and FQGNSA. This CDR3 spans 14 amino acids. Trimming at V came to 4 bases and at J to 0 bases, leaving 2 bases not matched to a gene. The CDR3 sequence: CASSSDRLNTEAFF. CDR3 nucleotides: TGTGCCAGCAGCTCGGACAGGTTGAACACTGAAGCTTTCTTT.